One and the same sample provided the 21 T cell receptor beta chains below, sequenced in a study of T cell changes during pregnancy in multiple sclerosis. TCRdb's copy holds only in-frame clones and misses some; the assay was immunoSEQ multiplex PCR. The data show 69,000 or so clones, 92% seen once. Sequenced here: peripheral blood, sampled in the third trimester of pregnancy. All receptors come from a female donor in good health, enrolled as a control in a pregnancy study.

This chain links TRBV30 with TRBJ1-6; D gene ambiguous. The ends were cut back, 1 base at V and 5 bases at J, with 6 bases in the middle. CDR3 length: 13 amino acids. The germline V gene has CDR1 GTSNPN and CDR2 SVGIG (reference sequence). The CDR3 coding sequence is TGTGCCTGGAGTGAAACAGATAATTCACCCCTCCACTTT. Its protein product is CAWSETDNSPLHF.

The V and J genes are TRBV2 and TRBJ2-1; 14 positions agree with TRBD2. After removal of 1 base from V and 9 bases from J, the junction contained 5 bases not matched to a gene. The length of the CDR3 is 16 residues. Germline V gene sequence: CDR1 SNHLY, CDR2 FYNNEI. The CDR3 loop reads CASSEVGLAGVSEQFF. Written as DNA, the CDR3 is TGTGCCAGCAGTGAAGTGGGACTAGCGGGAGTGAGTGAGCAGTTCTTC.

The V call is TRBV4-2, the J call TRBJ2-7; TRBD2 agrees at 12 bases. In germline, CDR1 is LGHNA, CDR2 YNFKEQ. The V gene end was trimmed by 1 base and the J gene end by 1 base; junction bases not matched to a gene: 2. This CDR3 comprises 16 residues. CDR3 DNA sequence: TGTGCCAGCAGCCAAGGGCTAGCGGGGGGGTCCTACGAGCAGTACTTC. Amino acid sequence: CASSQGLAGGSYEQYF.

This chain uses TRBV30 with TRBJ2-3, with 7 bases that match TRBD2. Germline V CDR1 and CDR2: GTSNPN, SVGIG (reference sequence). V shed 3 bases, J shed 2 bases, and the junction held 5 bases outside the gene matches. This CDR3 is built from 14 residues. The CDR3 here is CAWRPGGVTDTQYF. The DNA of the CDR3 is TGTGCCTGGAGACCTGGGGGGGTCACAGATACGCAGTATTTT.

V gene TRBV5-4 combines with J gene TRBJ1-2; TRBD1 is a possible D gene (6 bases). Trimming cost V 4 bases and J 3 bases, with 13 bases left between them. The germline CDR1 and CDR2 sequences are SGHNT and YYREEE (reference sequence). The CDR3 is 14 amino acids. In nucleotides, the CDR3 is TGTGCCAGCAGCCTCCCTACAGGGCACTATGGCTACACCTTC. Translating it yields CASSLPTGHYGYTF.

This sequence joins TRBV2 and TRBJ1-2; maybe TRBD1 (5 bases). Trimming removed 5 bases at V and 6 bases at J, with 13 bases between. Germline V lookup: CDR1 SNHLY, CDR2 FYNNEI. There are 13 residues in the CDR3. The CDR3 spells CASSLTSGDGYTF. For the CDR3, the DNA is TGTGCCAGCAGTCTAACCTCGGGGGATGGCTACACCTTC. The entire variable domain, with the rest obtained from reference TRBV2 and TRBJ1-2, is as follows: EPEVTQTPSHQVTQMGQEVILRCVPISNHLYFYWYRQILGQKVEFLVSFYNNEISEKSEIFDDQFSVERPDGSNFTLKIRSTKLEDSAMYFCASSLTSGDGYTFGSGTRLTVV.

This chain connects TRBV28 to TRBJ2-6, with no clear D. This CDR3 spans 15 amino acids. From germline, CDR1 is MDHEN and CDR2 SYDVKM. Trimming pared 6 bases from V and 0 bases from J, leaving 9 bases between. The CDR3 here is CASRSVLSGANVLTF. The CDR3, as DNA: TGTGCCAGCAGATCGGTCCTCTCTGGGGCCAACGTCCTGACTTTC.

The chain combines TRBV29-1 with TRBJ1-2; tentative D call: TRBD1 (6 bases). Per the germline V gene, CDR1 is SQVTM and CDR2 is ANQGSEA. V dropped 3 bases and J dropped 8 bases, with 10 bases sitting between them. The CDR3 has 11 residues. CDR3 region: CSVDNRDGYTF. CDR3 DNA sequence: TGCAGCGTTGACAACAGGGACGGCTACACCTTC. The full variable domain, its missing parts supplied by reference TRBV29-1 and TRBJ1-2, is SAVISQKPSRDICQRGTSLTIQCQVDSQVTMMFWYRQQPGQSLTLIATANQGSEATYESGFVIDKFPISRPNLTFSTLTVSNMSPEDSSIYLCSVDNRDGYTFGSGTRLTVV.

The V gene is TRBV30, the J gene TRBJ1-2; no clear D gene. V was shortened by 3 bases and J by 8 bases, with 16 bases between the two germline ends. This CDR3 has 13 residues. Germline-derived CDR1 and CDR2 are GTSNPN and SVGIG (reference sequence). The CDR3: CAWSPIGRGGYTF. DNA of the CDR3: TGTGCCTGGAGCCCAATCGGGAGAGGAGGCTACACCTTC.

The CDR3 region is CASSEYRGDNSPLHF. CDR3 DNA: TGTGCCAGCAGTGAGTACAGGGGGGATAATTCACCCCTCCACTTT. The chain has TRBV2 and TRBJ1-6, with 8 bases identical to TRBD1. The CDR3 has 15 residues. The V gene end was trimmed by 3 bases and the J gene end by 5 bases; junction bases not matched to a gene: 3. Looked up from germline, CDR1 is SNHLY and CDR2 is FYNNEI. The full variable domain, with the rest looked up from reference TRBV2 and TRBJ1-6, is EPEVTQTPSHQVTQMGQEVILRCVPISNHLYFYWYRQILGQKVEFLVSFYNNEISEKSEIFDDQFSVERPDGSNFTLKIRSTKLEDSAMYFCASSEYRGDNSPLHFGNGTRLTVT.

This clone was counted a single time. The chain joins TRBV11-3 to TRBJ2-3; tentative D call: TRBD1 (6 bases). Germline CDR1 reads SGHNT; CDR2 reads YENEEA. The V end was cut by 4 bases, the J end by 3 bases, with 14 bases between. The CDR3 length is 15 residues. CDR3 residues: CASSSNRDGTDTQYF. In nucleotides, the CDR3 is TGTGCCAGCAGCTCCAACAGGGACGGGACAGATACGCAGTATTTT.

The rearrangement uses TRBV19 and TRBJ2-7, with 12 bases lining up with TRBD2. CDR1 LNHDA and CDR2 SQIVND come from the germline V gene (reference sequence). V gave up 5 bases and J gave up 7 bases; unmatched junction bases: 12. The CDR3 is 16 amino acids. The CDR3: CASSPRLAGGPQEQYF. The CDR3 DNA sequence: TGTGCCAGTAGTCCCCGCCTAGCGGGAGGGCCTCAGGAGCAGTACTTC.

CDR3 DNA sequence: TGTGCCACCGCGACAGGGCAGTCCTACGAGCAGTACTTC. Translation: CATATGQSYEQYF. The V and J genes are TRBV2 and TRBJ2-7; 7 nucleotides line up with TRBD1. The CDR3 runs to 13 residues. The germline V gene has CDR1 SNHLY and CDR2 FYNNEI. V dropped 10 bases and J dropped 1; count of bases not matched to a gene: 7.

V and J are TRBV19 and TRBJ2-5, with 11 positions matching TRBD1. Germline CDR1 reads LNHDA; CDR2 reads SQIVND (reference sequence). V trimming: 5 bases; J trimming: 6 bases; junction bases outside the gene matches: 14. The CDR3 is 17 amino acids. The DNA of the CDR3 is TGTGCCAGTAGTCCCGGACAGGGGGCTCCGGGGGGCCAGACCCAGTACTTC. As protein: CASSPGQGAPGGQTQYF.

A single count supports this clone. This chain connects TRBV5-6 to TRBJ2-7; 7 bases agree with TRBD1. With V trimmed by 6 bases and J by 3 bases, 9 bases remained unmatched. Germline V CDR1 and CDR2: SGHDT, YYEEEE. The CDR3 is made up of 14 amino acids. CDR3 nucleotide sequence: TGTGCCAGCACCAAACGGGGACAGCTCTACGAGCAGTACTTC. Encoded protein: CASTKRGQLYEQYF.

The rearrangement joins TRBV6-4 to TRBJ2-1, with D possibly being TRBD2 (7 bases). The germline V gene encodes CDR1 MRHNA and CDR2 SNTAGT. This CDR3 spans 15 amino acids. V was pared by 2 bases and J by 3 bases, with 11 bases between. This CDR3 reads CASSDGGGDYNEQFF. CDR3 bases: TGTGCCAGCAGTGACGGAGGGGGGGACTACAATGAGCAGTTCTTC.

The chain carries TRBV30 and TRBJ2-7, with 8 bases identical to TRBD1. This CDR3 is built from 11 residues. V lost 5 bases to trimming and J lost 6 bases; unmatched junction nucleotides: 3. The V gene's germline CDR1 is GTSNPN and CDR2 SVGIG (reference sequence). Here the CDR3 reads CAWGTGGEQYF. The DNA of the CDR3 is TGTGCCTGGGGCACAGGGGGCGAGCAGTACTTC.

The chain recombines TRBV7-3 with TRBJ2-1, with TRBD2 matching 11 bases. Germline values: CDR1 SGHTA, CDR2 FQGTGA. With V trimmed by 5 bases and J by 6 bases, 6 bases remained unmatched. This CDR3 contains 15 residues. The CDR3: CASSPKTSGSNEQFF. Here the CDR3 DNA reads TGTGCCAGCAGCCCCAAAACTAGCGGGAGCAATGAGCAGTTCTTC.

The chain couples TRBV6-5 to TRBJ2-7, with D hard to call. V dropped 2 bases and J dropped 2 bases, with 13 bases sitting between them. The CDR3 runs 15 residues. The germline gives CDR1 MNHEY, CDR2 SVGAGI. As DNA, the CDR3 is TGTGCCAGCAGTTACGGGCTTTCAGCTACCTACGAGCAGTACTTC. Its translation: CASSYGLSATYEQYF.

The chain employs TRBV28 and TRBJ1-1; 7 bases match TRBD1. The CDR3 consists of 14 residues. V trimming: 5 bases; J trimming: 4 bases; junction bases outside the gene matches: 7. CDR1 is MDHEN, CDR2 SYDVKM, per germline. CDR3 residues: CASSPRQGSTEAFF. CDR3 DNA: TGTGCCAGCAGTCCTCGACAGGGATCCACTGAAGCTTTCTTT.

The chain employs TRBV27 and TRBJ1-2, with 8 bases identical to TRBD1. CDR1 MNHEY and CDR2 SMNVEV come from the germline V gene (reference sequence). The CDR3 runs 13 residues. V lost 7 bases, J lost 3 bases, and 4 bases stayed unmatched. The CDR3 region is CASTMTGDYGYTF. CDR3 coding DNA: TGTGCCAGCACTATGACAGGGGACTATGGCTACACCTTC.